This TCR beta chain was observed in a study of shared clonotypes between healthy human individuals. The V end was cut by 0 bases, the J end by 2 bases, with 14 bases between. CDR1 is LGHNA and CDR2 is YSLEER in the germline V gene. This CDR3 comprises 17 residues. Splitting of CD4+ cells produced CD45RA+ naive and CD45RA-negative memory subsets. Clones were sequenced by immunoSEQ multiplex PCR, and TCRdb holds only the in-frame ones, with some missing. The sample has approximately 340,000 clones; roughly 80% are singletons. The material sequenced was memory CD4+ T cells sorted from blood. Subset specified: CD45RA-negative fraction. The TCR originated in a man in his thirties or forties in good health. The chain uses TRBV4-3 and TRBJ2-4, with D unclear. The CDR3 protein is CASSQDRLEHPKNIQYF. CDR3 DNA: TGCGCCAGCAGCCAAGATAGGTTAGAACACCCCAAAAACATTCAGTACTTC.